Sequencing of this T cell receptor beta chain was carried out in a study of response to subunit inactivated influenza vaccine. General study results and limits: Authors suggested each seasonal influenza vaccination recruits few new T cells.

The CDR3 sequence is 15 residues long. This clonotype occurred a few times. The antigen remains unidentified. At one of its ends the junction is not consistent with the germline gene, which may arise from a read error. One entry per CDR3 protein results from TCRdb running MiXCR on the RT-PCR reads. The sample holds about 480,000 distinct CDR3 sequences, approximately 11% seen once. The chain is built from TRBV12-3 or TRBV12-4 and TRBJ2-2; the match to TRBD2 covers 8 bases. The source material was PBMCs from blood, sampled more than 35 days after vaccination. This sequence was found in a man aged 50-60 years who received an inactivated influenza vaccine. The CDR3 DNA is TGTGCCAGCAGTATAGCGGGGCCGAACACCGGGGAGCTGTTTTTT. Its protein is CASSIAGPNTGELFF.